Listed here are 9 T cell receptor beta chains from one sample, sequenced in a study of identical twins (dated by TCRdb to the mid-2010s). Library preparation was by 5' RACE. The sequencer listed for this sample is Illumina HiSeq 2000. TCRdb cleaned the public reads at Q25 with fastp, built clones with MiXCR and kept in-frame beta chains. For every CDR3 protein sequence, its rows merge into one entry that carries the most common genes and DNA. Counted in this sample were roughly 190,000 distinct CDR3 sequences; about 16% of them appeared once. The ten largest make up roughly two fifths of the sample. These data are also associated with another study on T cells expressing NK-cell markers.

Sequenced: CD8+ T cells sorted from blood. These receptor sequences come from a woman under 30 in good health.

There are a few counts of this clonotype. V and J are TRBV20-1 and TRBJ1-2; TRBD1 matches 7 bases. Germline CDR1 and CDR2: DFQATT and SNEGSKA (reference sequence). This CDR3 is 16 amino acids long. The V segment lost 6 bases and the J segment 5 bases; nucleotides outside the gene matches: 18. CDR3 in amino acids: CSAPPDRSGWTYGYTF. The CDR3 DNA is TGCAGTGCCCCACCGGACAGGTCCGGATGGACTTATGGCTACACCTTC.

This chain uses TRBV12-3 or TRBV12-4 with TRBJ2-1; D not certain. The CDR3 is 13 amino acids. Deletions cut 6 bases from V and 8 bases from J, with 14 bases between. CDR3 DNA: TGTGCCAGCAGACTTCCTTTAGCAGATGAGCAGTTCTTC. Translating it yields CASRLPLADEQFF.

This clonotype was recorded a few times. The chain employs TRBV7-8 and TRBJ2-7; D is perhaps TRBD2 (5 bases). Germline assignment: CDR1 SGHVS and CDR2 FQNEAQ. Trimming removed 5 bases from V and 2 bases from J, with 16 bases in between. The CDR3 has 15 residues. The CDR3 DNA reads as TGTGCCAGCAGCCCCCACGGGGAAGGGACCTACGAGCAGTACTTC. Translated, it gives CASSPHGEGTYEQYF.

V is TRBV2 and J is TRBJ2-1; D gene uncertain. Germline assignment: CDR1 SNHLY and CDR2 FYNNEI. The CDR3 spans 16 residues. Deletions cut 3 bases from V and 7 bases from J, with 19 bases between. CDR3 DNA sequence: TGTGCCAGCAGTGATAAGCGACAAGGTGATCGGAATGAGCAGTTCTTC. Translated, it gives CASSDKRQGDRNEQFF. The full variable domain, completed using reference TRBV2 and TRBJ2-1, is EPEVTQTPSHQVTQMGQEVILRCVPISNHLYFYWYRQILGQKVEFLVSFYNNEISEKSEIFDDQFSVERPDGSNFTLKIRSTKLEDSAMYFCASSDKRQGDRNEQFFGPGTRLTVL.

The sample holds a few counts of this clonotype. The chain links TRBV5-6 to TRBJ2-7; possibly TRBD2 for D (5 bases). CDR1 SGHDT and CDR2 YYEEEE come from the germline V gene. The CDR3 sequence is 12 residues long. Trimming took off 0 bases at V and 6 bases at J, with 7 bases between the two ends. For the CDR3, the DNA is TGTGCCAGCAGCTTGGCTGCGGGCGAGCAGTACTTC. Translating it yields CASSLAAGEQYF.

This clonotype is medium-sized (0.01 to 0.1%) by share. This chain joins TRBV20-1 and TRBJ1-1; D may be TRBD1 (6 bases). The V end was cut by 1 base, the J end by 3 bases, with 12 bases between. CDR1 is DFQATT, CDR2 SNEGSKA, per germline (reference sequence). This CDR3 comprises 14 residues. Here the CDR3 DNA reads TGCAGTGCTAGAGGATGGGAGGGGGACACTGAAGCTTTCTTT. Translation: CSARGWEGDTEAFF.

The chain combines TRBV19 with TRBJ2-1, with 16 bases aligning to TRBD2. Unmatched junction bases numbered 10, after V lost 5 bases and J lost 0 bases. Germline CDR1 reads LNHDA; CDR2 reads SQIVND (reference sequence). The CDR3 is made up of 20 amino acids. Here the CDR3 reads CASSSQGLAGGPGSYNEQFF. CDR3 nucleotide sequence: TGTGCCAGTAGTTCCCAGGGACTAGCGGGGGGGCCTGGCTCCTACAATGAGCAGTTCTTC.

The chain links TRBV30 to TRBJ2-1; the D gene is possibly TRBD1 (5 bases). The ends were cut back, 5 bases at V and 9 bases at J, with 11 bases in the middle. The CDR3 length is 11 residues. Looked up from germline, CDR1 is GTSNPN and CDR2 is SVGIG (reference sequence). Here the CDR3 reads CAWDQGPEQFF. CDR3 bases: TGTGCCTGGGACCAGGGCCCTGAGCAGTTCTTC.

This clonotype was counted a few times. The chain couples TRBV5-5 to TRBJ2-2, with a weak D call TRBD1 (6 bases). The V gene lost 4 bases and the J gene lost 7 bases, with 17 bases spanning the gap. CDR1 SGHKS and CDR2 YYEKEE come from the germline V gene (reference sequence). The CDR3 is made up of 15 amino acids. The CDR3 loop reads CASSLPQGVGGELFF. The CDR3 coding sequence is TGTGCCAGCAGCCTCCCACAGGGTGTAGGCGGGGAGCTGTTTTTT.